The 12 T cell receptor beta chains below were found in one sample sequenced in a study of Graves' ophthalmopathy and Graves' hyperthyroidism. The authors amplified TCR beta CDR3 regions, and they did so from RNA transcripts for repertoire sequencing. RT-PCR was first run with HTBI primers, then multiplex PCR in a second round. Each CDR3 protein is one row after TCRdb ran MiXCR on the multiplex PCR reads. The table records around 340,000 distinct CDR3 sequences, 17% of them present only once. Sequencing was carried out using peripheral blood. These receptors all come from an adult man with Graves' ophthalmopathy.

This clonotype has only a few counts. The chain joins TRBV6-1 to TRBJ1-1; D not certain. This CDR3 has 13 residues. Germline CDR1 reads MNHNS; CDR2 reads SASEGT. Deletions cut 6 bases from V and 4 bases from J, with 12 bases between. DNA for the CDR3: TGTGCCAGCAGGAGGATGGCCAGCACTGAAGCTTTCTTT. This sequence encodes CASRRMASTEAFF.

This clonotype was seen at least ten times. The CDR3 nucleotides are TGTGCCAGCAGTTTCTACTCGGACAAGGGTCGAAATCAGCCCCAGCATTTT. Protein product: CASSFYSDKGRNQPQHF. This chain uses TRBV28 with TRBJ1-5, with D possibly TRBD1 on 5 matching bases. CDR3 size: 17 residues. CDR1 is MDHEN, CDR2 SYDVKM, per germline. With 3 bases removed from V and 4 bases from J, the gap between germline ends came to 19 bases.

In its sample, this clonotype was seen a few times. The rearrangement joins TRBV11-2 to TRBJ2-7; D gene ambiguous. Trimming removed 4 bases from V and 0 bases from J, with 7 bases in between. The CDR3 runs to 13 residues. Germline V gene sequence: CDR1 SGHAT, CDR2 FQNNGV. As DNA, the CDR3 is TGTGCCAGCAGCTACCATCCCTCCTACGAGCAGTACTTC. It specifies CASSYHPSYEQYF.

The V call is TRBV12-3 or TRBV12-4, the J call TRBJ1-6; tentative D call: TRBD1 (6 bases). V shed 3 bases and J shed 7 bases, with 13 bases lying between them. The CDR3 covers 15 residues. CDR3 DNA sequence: TGTGCCAGCAGTTTCTTACCGGGACAAAATTCACCCCTCCACTTT. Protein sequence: CASSFLPGQNSPLHF.

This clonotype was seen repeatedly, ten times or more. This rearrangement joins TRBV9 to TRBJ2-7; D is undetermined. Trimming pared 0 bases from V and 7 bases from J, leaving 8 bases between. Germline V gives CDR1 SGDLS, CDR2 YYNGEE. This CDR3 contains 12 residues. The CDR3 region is CASSVDVGEQYF. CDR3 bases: TGTGCCAGCAGCGTAGATGTTGGTGAGCAGTACTTC.

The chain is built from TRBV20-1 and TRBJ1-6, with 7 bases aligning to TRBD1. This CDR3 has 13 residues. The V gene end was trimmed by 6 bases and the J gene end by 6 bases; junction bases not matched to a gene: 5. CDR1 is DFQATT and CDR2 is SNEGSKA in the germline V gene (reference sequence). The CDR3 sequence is CSATRDSNSPLHF. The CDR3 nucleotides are TGCAGTGCCACCCGGGACAGTAATTCACCCCTCCACTTT.

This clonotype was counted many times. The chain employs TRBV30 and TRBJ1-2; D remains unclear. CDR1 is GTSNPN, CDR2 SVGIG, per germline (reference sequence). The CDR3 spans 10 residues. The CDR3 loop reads CAAERYGYTF. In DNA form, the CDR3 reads TGTGCTGCCGAAAGATATGGCTACACCTTC.

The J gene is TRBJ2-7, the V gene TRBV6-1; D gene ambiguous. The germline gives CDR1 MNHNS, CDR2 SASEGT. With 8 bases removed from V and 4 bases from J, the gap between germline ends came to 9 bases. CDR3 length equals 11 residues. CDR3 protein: CASLGGYEQYF. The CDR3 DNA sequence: TGTGCCAGCCTCGGCGGTTACGAGCAGTACTTC.

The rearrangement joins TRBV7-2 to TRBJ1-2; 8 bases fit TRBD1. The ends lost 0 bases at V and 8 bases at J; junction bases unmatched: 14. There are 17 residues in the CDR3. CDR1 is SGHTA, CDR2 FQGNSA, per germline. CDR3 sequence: CASSLAAVGQGAGGYTF. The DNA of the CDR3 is TGTGCCAGCAGCTTAGCGGCGGTGGGGCAGGGGGCGGGAGGCTACACCTTC.

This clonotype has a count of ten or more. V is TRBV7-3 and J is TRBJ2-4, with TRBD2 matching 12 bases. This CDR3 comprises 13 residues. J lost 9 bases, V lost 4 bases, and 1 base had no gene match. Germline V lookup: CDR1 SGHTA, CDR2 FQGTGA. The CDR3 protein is CASSSLAGGIQYF. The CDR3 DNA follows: TGTGCCAGCAGCTCACTAGCGGGAGGCATTCAGTACTTC.

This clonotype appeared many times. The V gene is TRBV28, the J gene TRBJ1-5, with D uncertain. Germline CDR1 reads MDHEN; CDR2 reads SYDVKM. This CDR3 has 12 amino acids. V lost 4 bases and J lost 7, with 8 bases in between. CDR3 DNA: TGTGCCAGCAGTTACTACTTCCAGCCCCAGCATTTT. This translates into CASSYYFQPQHF.

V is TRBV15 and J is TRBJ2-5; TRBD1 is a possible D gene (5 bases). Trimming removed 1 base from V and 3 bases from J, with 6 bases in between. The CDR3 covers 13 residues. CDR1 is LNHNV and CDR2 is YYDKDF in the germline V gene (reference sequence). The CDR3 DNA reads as TGTGCCACCAGCAGAGGACAGAAAGAGACCCAGTACTTC. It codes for CATSRGQKETQYF.